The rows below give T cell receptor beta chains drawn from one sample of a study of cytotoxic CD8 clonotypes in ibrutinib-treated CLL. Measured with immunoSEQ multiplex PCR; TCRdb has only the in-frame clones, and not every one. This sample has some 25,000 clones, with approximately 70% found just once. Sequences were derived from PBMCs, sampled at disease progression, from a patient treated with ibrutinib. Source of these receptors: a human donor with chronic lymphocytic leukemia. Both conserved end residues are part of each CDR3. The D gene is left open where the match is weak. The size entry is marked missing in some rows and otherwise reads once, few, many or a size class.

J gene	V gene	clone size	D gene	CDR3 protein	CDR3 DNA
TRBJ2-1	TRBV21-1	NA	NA	CASDGSRSNRGPDNEQFF	TGTGCCAGCGACGGAAGTCGTAGTAATCGGGGGCCAGACAATGAGCAGTTCTTC
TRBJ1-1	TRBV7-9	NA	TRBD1	CASSLAPGGIWLTEAFF	TGTGCCAGCAGCTTGGCCCCAGGGGGAATTTGGCTCACTGAAGCTTTCTTT
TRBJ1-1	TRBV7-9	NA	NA	CASSLSSIPEAFF	TGTGCCAGCAGCCTTTCGTCCATCCCTGAAGCTTTCTTT
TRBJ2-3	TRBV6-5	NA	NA	CASLRDTQYF	TGTGCCAGCCTGAGAGATACGCAGTATTTT
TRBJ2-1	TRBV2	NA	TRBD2	CASSVVRGGDEQFF	TGTGCCAGCAGTGTGGTGCGGGGGGGAGATGAGCAGTTCTTC
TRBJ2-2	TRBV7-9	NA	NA	CASSSRSITGELFF	TGTGCCAGCAGCTCCCGATCTATCACCGGGGAGCTGTTTTTT
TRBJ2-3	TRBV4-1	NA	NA	CASSQDRIGGGADTQYF	TGCGCCAGCAGCCAAGATCGGATTGGAGGGGGTGCAGATACGCAGTATTTT
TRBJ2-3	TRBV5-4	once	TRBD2	CAILLAGGTDTQYF	TGTGCCATCCTTCTAGCGGGGGGCACAGATACGCAGTATTTT
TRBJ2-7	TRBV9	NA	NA	CASSQAPGTWGQKGEQYF	TGTGCCAGCAGCCAGGCCCCCGGGACGTGGGGACAAAAGGGCGAGCAGTACTTC
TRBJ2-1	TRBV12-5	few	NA	CASGLGIYNEQFF	TGTGCTAGTGGTTTAGGGATATACAATGAGCAGTTCTTC
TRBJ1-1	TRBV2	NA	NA	CASSEAWTDEAFF	TGTGCCAGCAGTGAAGCGTGGACCGATGAAGCTTTCTTT
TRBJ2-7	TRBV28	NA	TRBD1	CASSLLPRDSSYEQYF	TGTGCCAGCAGTTTATTACCCCGGGACAGCAGCTACGAGCAGTACTTC
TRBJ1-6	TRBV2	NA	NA	CASSWGLASPLHF	TGTGCCAGCTCTTGGGGTTTAGCTTCACCCCTCCACTTT
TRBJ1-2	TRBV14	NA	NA	CASSQESFANYGYTF	TGTGCCAGCAGCCAAGAGAGTTTTGCTAACTATGGCTACACCTTC
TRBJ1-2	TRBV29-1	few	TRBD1	CSTGTASNYGYTF	TGCAGCACCGGGACAGCTTCTAACTATGGCTACACCTTC
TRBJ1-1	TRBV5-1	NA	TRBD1	CASSSTGGGTEAFF	TGCGCCAGCAGCTCGACAGGGGGTGGCACTGAAGCTTTCTTT
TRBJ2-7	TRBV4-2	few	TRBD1	CASSQVQGETYEQYF	TGTGCCAGCAGCCAAGTCCAGGGGGAAACCTACGAGCAGTACTTC
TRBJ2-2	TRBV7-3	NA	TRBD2	CASSPPSGGQTGELFF	TGTGCCAGCAGCCCCCCTAGCGGGGGACAAACCGGGGAGCTGTTTTTT
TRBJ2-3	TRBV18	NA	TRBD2	CASSPLAGGLSTDTQYF	TGTGCCAGCTCACCACTAGCGGGGGGGCTGAGCACAGATACGCAGTATTTT
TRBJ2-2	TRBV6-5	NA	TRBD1	CATNGGQGPNGELFF	TGTGCCACCAATGGGGGACAGGGGCCGAACGGGGAGCTGTTTTTT
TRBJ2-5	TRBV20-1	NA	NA	CSASHQETQYF	TGCAGTGCTAGCCACCAAGAGACCCAGTACTTC
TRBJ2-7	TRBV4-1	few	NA	CASSQGGGFSYEQYF	TGCGCCAGCAGCCAAGGGGGTGGGTTCTCCTACGAGCAGTACTTC
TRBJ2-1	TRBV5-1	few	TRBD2	CASSLSAGGNYNEQFF	TGCGCCAGCAGCTTGTCCGCGGGGGGAAACTACAATGAGCAGTTCTTC
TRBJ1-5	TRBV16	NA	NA	CASSQFLVEPQHF	TGTGCCAGCAGCCAATTTTTGGTTGAGCCCCAGCATTTT
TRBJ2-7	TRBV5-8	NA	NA	CASRPGWRREQYF	TGTGCCAGCAGGCCGGGGTGGCGGAGGGAGCAGTACTTC
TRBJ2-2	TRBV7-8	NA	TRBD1	CASSLGQYTGELFF	TGTGCCAGCAGCTTGGGACAGTACACCGGGGAGCTGTTTTTT
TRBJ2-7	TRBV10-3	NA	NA	CAAGADFYYEQYF	TGTGCCGCCGGGGCTGATTTCTACTACGAGCAGTACTTC
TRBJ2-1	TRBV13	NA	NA	CASSLAQGYNEQFF	TGTGCCAGCAGCTTAGCACAGGGCTACAATGAGCAGTTCTTC
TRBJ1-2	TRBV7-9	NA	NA	CASSFSAGAYGYTF	TGTGCCAGCAGCTTCTCCGCAGGGGCCTATGGCTACACCTTC